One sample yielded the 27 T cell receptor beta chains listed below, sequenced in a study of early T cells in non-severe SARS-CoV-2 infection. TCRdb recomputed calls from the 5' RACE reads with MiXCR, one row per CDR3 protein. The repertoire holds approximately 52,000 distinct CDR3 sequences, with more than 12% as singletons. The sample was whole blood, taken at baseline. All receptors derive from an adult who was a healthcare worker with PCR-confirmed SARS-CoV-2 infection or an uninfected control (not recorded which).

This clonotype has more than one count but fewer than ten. The CDR3 DNA reads as TGTGCCAGCAGCTCTACCGCTAGCGGGAGCTACTACGAGCAGTACTTC. This codes for CASSSTASGSYYEQYF. The gene calls are TRBV6-6 and TRBJ2-7; TRBD2 matches 10 bases. The length of the CDR3 is 16 residues. J was trimmed by 3 bases and V by 6 bases; bases with no gene match: 11. Germline lookup yields CDR1 MNHNY and CDR2 SVGAGI (reference sequence).

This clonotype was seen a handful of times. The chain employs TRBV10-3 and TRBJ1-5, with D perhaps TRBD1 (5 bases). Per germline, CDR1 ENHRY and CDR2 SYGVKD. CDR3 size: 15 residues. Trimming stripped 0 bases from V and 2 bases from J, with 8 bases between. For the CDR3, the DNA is TGTGCCATCAGTGAGTCAGGGGAGCGCAATCAGCCCCAGCATTTT. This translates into CAISESGERNQPQHF.

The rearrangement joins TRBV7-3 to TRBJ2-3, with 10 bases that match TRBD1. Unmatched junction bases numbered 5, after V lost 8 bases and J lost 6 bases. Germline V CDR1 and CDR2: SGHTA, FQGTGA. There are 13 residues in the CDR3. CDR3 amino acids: CASRQGAGDTQYF. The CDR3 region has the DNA TGTGCCAGCCGACAGGGGGCTGGGGATACGCAGTATTTT.

Here the CDR3 reads CASSRAGVTETQYF. Written as DNA, the CDR3 is TGTGCCAGCAGCCGAGCGGGAGTAACAGAGACCCAGTACTTC. This sequence joins TRBV7-2 and TRBJ2-5; the match to TRBD2 covers 8 bases. This CDR3 region has 14 residues. Trimming cost V 5 bases and J 4 bases; bases outside gene matches: 6. The germline V gene has CDR1 SGHTA and CDR2 FQGNSA.

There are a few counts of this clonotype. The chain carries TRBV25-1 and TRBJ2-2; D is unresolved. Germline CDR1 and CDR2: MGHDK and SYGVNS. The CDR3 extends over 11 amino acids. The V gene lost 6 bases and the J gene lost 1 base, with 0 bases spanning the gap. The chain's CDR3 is CASRNTGELFF. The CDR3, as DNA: TGTGCCAGCAGGAACACCGGGGAGCTGTTTTTT.

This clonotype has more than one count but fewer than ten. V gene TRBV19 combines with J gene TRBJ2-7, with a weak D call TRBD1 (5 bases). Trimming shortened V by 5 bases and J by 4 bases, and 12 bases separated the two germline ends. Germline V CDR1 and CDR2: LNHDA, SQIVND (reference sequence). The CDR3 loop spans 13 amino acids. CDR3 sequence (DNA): TGTGCCAGTAGTGTGGGGCTTGGGTACGAGCAGTACTTC. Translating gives CASSVGLGYEQYF.

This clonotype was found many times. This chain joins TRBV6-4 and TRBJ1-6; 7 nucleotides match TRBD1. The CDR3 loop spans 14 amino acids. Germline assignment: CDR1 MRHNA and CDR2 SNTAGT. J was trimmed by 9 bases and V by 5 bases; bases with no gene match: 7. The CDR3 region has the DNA TGTGCCAGCAGTTTAAAGGGGGCCGGTTCACCCCTCCACTTT. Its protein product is CASSLKGAGSPLHF.

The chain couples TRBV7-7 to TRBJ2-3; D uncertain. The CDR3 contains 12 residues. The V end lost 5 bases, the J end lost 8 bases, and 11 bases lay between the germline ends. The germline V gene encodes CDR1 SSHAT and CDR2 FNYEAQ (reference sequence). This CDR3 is CASSATDGTQYF. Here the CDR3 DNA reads TGTGCCAGCAGCGCAACAGATGGTACGCAGTATTTT. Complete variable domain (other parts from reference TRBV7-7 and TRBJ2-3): GAGVSQSPRYKVTKRGQDVTLRCDPISSHATLYWYQQALGQGPEFLTYFNYEAQPDKSGLPSDRFSAERPEGSISTLTIQRTEQRDSAMYRCASSATDGTQYFGPGTRLTVL.

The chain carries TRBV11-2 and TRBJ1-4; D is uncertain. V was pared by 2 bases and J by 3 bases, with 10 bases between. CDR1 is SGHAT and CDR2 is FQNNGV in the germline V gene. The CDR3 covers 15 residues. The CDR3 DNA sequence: TGTGCCAGCAGCTTATCGTCAAGATCTAATGAAAAACTGTTTTTT. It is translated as CASSLSSRSNEKLFF.

As DNA, the CDR3 is TGTGCCAGCAGCCCTGGGACTAGCGGGAGGGTCTCCTACAATGAGCAGTTCTTC. Translation gives CASSPGTSGRVSYNEQFF. The rearrangement links TRBV11-2 to TRBJ2-1, with TRBD2 identical over 16 bases. Trimming took 5 bases from V and 0 from J; bases not matched to a gene: 4. The CDR3 extends over 18 amino acids. Germline CDR1 SGHAT, CDR2 FQNNGV.

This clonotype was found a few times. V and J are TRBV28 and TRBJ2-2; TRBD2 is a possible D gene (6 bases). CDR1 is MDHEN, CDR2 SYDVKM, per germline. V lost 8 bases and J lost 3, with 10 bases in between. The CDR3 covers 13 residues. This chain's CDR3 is CASGREDTGELFF. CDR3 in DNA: TGTGCCAGCGGCAGGGAGGACACCGGGGAGCTGTTTTTT.

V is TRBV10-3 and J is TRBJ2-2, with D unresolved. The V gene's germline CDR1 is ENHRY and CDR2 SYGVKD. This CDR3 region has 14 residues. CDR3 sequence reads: CATWPSTNTGELFF. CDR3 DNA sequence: TGTGCTACCTGGCCCAGTACGAACACCGGGGAGCTGTTTTTT.

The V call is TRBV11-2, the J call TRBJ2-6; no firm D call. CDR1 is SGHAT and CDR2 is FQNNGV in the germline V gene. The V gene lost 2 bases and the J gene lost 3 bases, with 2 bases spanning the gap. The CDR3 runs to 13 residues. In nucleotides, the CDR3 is TGTGCCAGCAGCTTATTTGGGGCCAACGTCCTGACTTTC. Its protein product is CASSLFGANVLTF. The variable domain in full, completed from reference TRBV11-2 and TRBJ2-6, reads EAGVAQSPRYKIIEKRQSVAFWCNPISGHATLYWYQQILGQGPKLLIQFQNNGVVDDSQLPKDRFSAERLKGVDSTLKIQPAKLEDSAVYLCASSLFGANVLTFGAGSRLTVL.

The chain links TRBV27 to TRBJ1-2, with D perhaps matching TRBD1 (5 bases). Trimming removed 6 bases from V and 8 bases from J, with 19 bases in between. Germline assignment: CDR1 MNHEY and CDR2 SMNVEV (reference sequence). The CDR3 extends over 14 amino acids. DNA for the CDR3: TGTGCCAGCAGCACCACCCCAGGGTATACGGGCTACACCTTC. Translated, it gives CASSTTPGYTGYTF.

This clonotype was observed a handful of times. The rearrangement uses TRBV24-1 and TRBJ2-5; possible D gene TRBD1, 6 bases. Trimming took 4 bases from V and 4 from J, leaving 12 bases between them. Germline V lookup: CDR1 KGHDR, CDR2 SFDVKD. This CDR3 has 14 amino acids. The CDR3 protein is CATSDWGQLETQYF. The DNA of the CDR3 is TGTGCCACCAGTGACTGGGGACAACTAGAGACCCAGTACTTC.

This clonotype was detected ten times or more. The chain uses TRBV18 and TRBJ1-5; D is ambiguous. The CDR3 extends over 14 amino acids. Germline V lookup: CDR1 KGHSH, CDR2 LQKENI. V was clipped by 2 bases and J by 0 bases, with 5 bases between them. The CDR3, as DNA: TGTGCCAGCTCACCAGGCTATAGCAATCAGCCCCAGCATTTT. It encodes CASSPGYSNQPQHF.

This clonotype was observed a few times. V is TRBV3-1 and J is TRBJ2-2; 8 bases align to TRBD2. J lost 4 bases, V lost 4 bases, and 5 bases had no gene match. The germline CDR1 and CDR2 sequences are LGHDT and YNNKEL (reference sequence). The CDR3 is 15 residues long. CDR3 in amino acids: CASSPRTSITGELFF. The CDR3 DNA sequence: TGTGCCAGCAGCCCCCGGACTAGCATCACCGGGGAGCTGTTTTTT.

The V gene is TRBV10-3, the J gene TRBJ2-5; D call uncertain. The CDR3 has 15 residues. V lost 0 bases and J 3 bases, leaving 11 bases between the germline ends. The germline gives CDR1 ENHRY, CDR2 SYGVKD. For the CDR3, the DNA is TGTGCCATCAGTGAGTCGGAAGGGAAGAAAGAGACCCAGTACTTC. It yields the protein CAISESEGKKETQYF.

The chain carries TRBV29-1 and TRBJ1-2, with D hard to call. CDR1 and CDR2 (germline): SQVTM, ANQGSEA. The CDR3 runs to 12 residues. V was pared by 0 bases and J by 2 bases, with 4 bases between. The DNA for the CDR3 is TGCAGCGTTGAAGAACAGAACTATGGCTACACCTTC. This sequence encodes CSVEEQNYGYTF. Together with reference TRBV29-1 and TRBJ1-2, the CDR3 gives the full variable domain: SAVISQKPSRDICQRGTSLTIQCQVDSQVTMMFWYRQQPGQSLTLIATANQGSEATYESGFVIDKFPISRPNLTFSTLTVSNMSPEDSSIYLCSVEEQNYGYTFGSGTRLTVV.

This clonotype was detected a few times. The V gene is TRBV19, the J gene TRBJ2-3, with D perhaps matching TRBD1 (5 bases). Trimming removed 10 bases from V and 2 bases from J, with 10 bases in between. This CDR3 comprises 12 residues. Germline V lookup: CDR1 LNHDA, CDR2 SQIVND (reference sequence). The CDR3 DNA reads TGTGCCACCTCGGACACCACAGATACGCAGTATTTT. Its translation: CATSDTTDTQYF.

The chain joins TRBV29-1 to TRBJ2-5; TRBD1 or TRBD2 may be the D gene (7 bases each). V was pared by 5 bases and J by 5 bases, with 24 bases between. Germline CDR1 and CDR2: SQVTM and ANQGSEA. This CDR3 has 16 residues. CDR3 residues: CSVTTGRASFSETQYF. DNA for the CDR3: TGCAGCGTTACGACAGGGAGGGCGTCGTTTTCGGAGACCCAGTACTTC. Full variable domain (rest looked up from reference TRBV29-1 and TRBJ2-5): SAVISQKPSRDICQRGTSLTIQCQVDSQVTMMFWYRQQPGQSLTLIATANQGSEATYESGFVIDKFPISRPNLTFSTLTVSNMSPEDSSIYLCSVTTGRASFSETQYFGPGTRLLVL.

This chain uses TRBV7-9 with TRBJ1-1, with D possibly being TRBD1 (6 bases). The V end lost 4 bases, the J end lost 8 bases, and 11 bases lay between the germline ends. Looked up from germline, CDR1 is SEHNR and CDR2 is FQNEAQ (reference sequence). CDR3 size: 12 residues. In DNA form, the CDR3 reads TGTGCCAGCAGCTCCGGGGGCAGGGAAGCTTTCTTT. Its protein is CASSSGGREAFF.

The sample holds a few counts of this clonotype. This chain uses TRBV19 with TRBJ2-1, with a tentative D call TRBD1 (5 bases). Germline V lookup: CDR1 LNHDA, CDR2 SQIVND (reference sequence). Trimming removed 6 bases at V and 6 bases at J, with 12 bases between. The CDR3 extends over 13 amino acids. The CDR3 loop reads CASRLRQGNEQFF. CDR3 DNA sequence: TGTGCCAGTAGACTGAGGCAGGGCAATGAGCAGTTCTTC.

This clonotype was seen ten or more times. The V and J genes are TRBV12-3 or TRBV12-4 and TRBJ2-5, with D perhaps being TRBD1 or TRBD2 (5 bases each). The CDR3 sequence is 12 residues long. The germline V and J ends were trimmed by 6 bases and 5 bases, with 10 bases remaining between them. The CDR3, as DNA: TGTGCCAGCAGCCCTGAGGGGGAGACCCAGTACTTC. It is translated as CASSPEGETQYF.

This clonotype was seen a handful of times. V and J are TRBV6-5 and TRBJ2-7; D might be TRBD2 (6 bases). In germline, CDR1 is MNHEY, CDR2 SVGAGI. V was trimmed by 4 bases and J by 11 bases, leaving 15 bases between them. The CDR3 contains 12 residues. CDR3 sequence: CASSSAPGTEYF. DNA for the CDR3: TGTGCCAGCAGTTCCGCCCCCGGGACTGAGTACTTC.

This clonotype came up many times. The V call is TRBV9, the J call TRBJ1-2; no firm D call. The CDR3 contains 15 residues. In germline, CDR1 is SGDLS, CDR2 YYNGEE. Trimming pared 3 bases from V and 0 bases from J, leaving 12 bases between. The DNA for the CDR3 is TGTGCCAGCAGCGCCGCCGGAGCTACTAACTATGGCTACACCTTC. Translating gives CASSAAGATNYGYTF.

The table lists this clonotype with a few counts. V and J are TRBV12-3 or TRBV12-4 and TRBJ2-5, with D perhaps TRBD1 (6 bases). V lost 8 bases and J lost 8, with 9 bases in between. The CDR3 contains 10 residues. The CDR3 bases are TGTGCCAGCGGGACACATACCCAGTACTTC. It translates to CASGTHTQYF.